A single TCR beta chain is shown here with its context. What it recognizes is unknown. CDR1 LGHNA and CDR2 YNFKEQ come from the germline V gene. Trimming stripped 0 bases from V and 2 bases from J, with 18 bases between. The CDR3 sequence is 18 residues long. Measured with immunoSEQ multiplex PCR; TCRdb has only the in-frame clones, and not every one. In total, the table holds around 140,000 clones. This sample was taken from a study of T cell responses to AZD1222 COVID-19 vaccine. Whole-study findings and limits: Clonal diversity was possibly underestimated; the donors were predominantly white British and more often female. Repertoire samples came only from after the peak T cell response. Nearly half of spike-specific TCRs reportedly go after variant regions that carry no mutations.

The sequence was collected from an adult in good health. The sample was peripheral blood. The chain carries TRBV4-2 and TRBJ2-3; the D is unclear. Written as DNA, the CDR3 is TGTGCCAGCAGCCAAGAGATGAGCGTGGAACTAAACACAGATACGCAGTATTTT. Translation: CASSQEMSVELNTDTQYF.